Listed here is a single T cell receptor beta chain. TCRdb recomputed calls from the RT-PCR reads with MiXCR, one row per CDR3 protein. The sample lists about 620,000 distinct CDR3 sequences, about 11% occurring once. This CDR3 has 14 amino acids. Trimming took 6 bases from V and 3 from J, leaving 14 bases between them. CDR1 and CDR2 from the germline V gene are MGHRA and YSYEKL. The data stem from a study of response to subunit inactivated influenza vaccine. This same sample was also taken into another study, of T cells expressing NK-cell markers. This second report adds: 5'RACE template switching built TCR beta cDNA with unique molecular identifiers. In sorted CD3+CD56+NKG2C+, CD3+CD56+NKG2C- and CD3+CD56-NKG2C+ T cells, TCR beta repertoires were obtained. Restriction of the sorted population to alpha-beta TCR T cells was achieved in several experiments with an anti-gamma-delta TCR antibody.

The material sequenced was PBMCs from blood, taken on the day of vaccination. J is TRBJ1-1 and V is TRBV4-1, with unresolved D. The clonotype originates from a man aged 50 to 59 who received an inactivated influenza vaccine. CDR3: CASSNIGFDTEAFF. The CDR3 DNA is TGCGCCAGCAGTAACATAGGCTTTGACACTGAAGCTTTCTTT.